The 15 T cell receptor beta chains in this list originate from one sample, sequenced in a study of graft-versus-host responses after intestinal transplantation. Produced via immunoSEQ multiplex PCR; TCRdb's table is partial and in-frame only. The sample yields approximately 8,700 clones, roughly 31% seen once. This specimen was alloreactive CD4+ T cells from a mixed lymphocyte reaction culture, taken before intestinal transplant. The subset: CFSE-low proliferating T cells sorted from approximately six-day pre-transplant mixed lymphocyte reaction (GvH or HvG direction). The receptors were gathered from a human patient who received an intestinal transplant.

The chain carries TRBV5-1 and TRBJ1-2; D uncertain. Trimming took 0 bases from V and 3 from J, leaving 9 bases between them. The germline V gene has CDR1 SGHRS and CDR2 YFSETQ. This CDR3 contains 14 residues. The CDR3 nucleotides read TGCGCCAGCAGCTTGGCCGGGGAGGACTATGGCTACACCTTC. Translation gives CASSLAGEDYGYTF.

The V and J genes are TRBV5-4 and TRBJ2-3, with D possibly matching TRBD1 (5 bases). The V gene's germline CDR1 is SGHNT and CDR2 YYREEE (reference sequence). The length of the CDR3 is 16 residues. The V gene lost 4 bases and the J gene lost 3 bases, with 18 bases spanning the gap. CDR3 sequence reads: CASSPRPQGGTDTQYF. CDR3 DNA: TGTGCCAGCAGCCCCCGCCCCCAGGGTGGGACAGATACGCAGTATTTT.

This chain connects TRBV11-3 to TRBJ2-1; 8 nucleotides line up with TRBD2. Germline CDR1 SGHNT, CDR2 YENEEA. The CDR3 totals 15 residues. Trimming took 0 bases from V and 4 from J; bases not matched to a gene: 2. In nucleotides, the CDR3 is TGTGCCAGCAGCTTAGACCAGCGGGGGTACAATGAGCAGTTCTTC. Residues: CASSLDQRGYNEQFF.

The chain couples TRBV28 to TRBJ1-4, with D hard to call. The CDR3 length is 12 residues. V was shortened by 6 bases and J by 13 bases, with 15 bases between the two germline ends. The germline CDR1 and CDR2 sequences are MDHEN and SYDVKM. CDR3 sequence reads: CASSLLPQALFF. The CDR3, as DNA: TGTGCCAGCAGCCTACTGCCCCAGGCACTGTTTTTT.

The CDR3 is CSVVTGGGAGYTF. The CDR3 DNA reads as TGCAGCGTCGTGACAGGGGGCGGAGCTGGCTACACCTTC. The chain combines TRBV29-1 with TRBJ1-2; 10 bases are shared with TRBD1. The CDR3 runs 13 residues. J was trimmed by 7 bases and V by 6 bases; bases with no gene match: 8. The germline CDR1 and CDR2 sequences are SQVTM and ANQGSEA.

The rearrangement joins TRBV5-1 to TRBJ1-5, with TRBD1 matching over 12 bases. This CDR3 has 17 amino acids. Trimming took 4 bases from V and 6 from J; bases not matched to a gene: 11. CDR1 is SGHRS, CDR2 YFSETQ, per germline. The CDR3, as DNA: TGCGCCAGCAGCCCCGGGACAGGGGGCGTCGAGGGTCAGCCCCAGCATTTT. Amino acids: CASSPGTGGVEGQPQHF.

This clone was detected only a few times. Sequence at one end of the junction differs from germline and may be a read error. The gene calls are TRBV7-7 and TRBJ2-2, with 7 bases lining up with TRBD1. This CDR3 contains 14 residues. Germline lookup yields CDR1 SSHAT and CDR2 FNYEAQ (reference sequence). DNA for the CDR3: TGTGCTAGCAGCTTAGCCGGACAGGCCGGGGAGCTGTTTTTT. The encoded protein is CASSLAGQAGELFF. The full variable domain, rest sourced from reference TRBV7-7 and TRBJ2-2, is GAGVSQSPRYKVTKRGQDVTLRCDPISSHATLYWYQQALGQGPEFLTYFNYEAQPDKSGLPSDRFSAERPEGSISTLTIQRTEQRDSAMYRCASSLAGQAGELFFGEGSRLTVL.

This clone appeared a few times. The chain couples TRBV18 to TRBJ2-3, with D possibly TRBD1 on 5 matching bases. Deletions cut 5 bases from V and 2 bases from J, with 11 bases between. Germline V CDR1 and CDR2: KGHSH, LQKENI. This CDR3 has 14 residues. CDR3 protein: CASSGSGHTDTQYF. CDR3 DNA sequence: TGTGCCAGCTCAGGGTCAGGGCACACAGATACGCAGTATTTT.

V gene TRBV27 combines with J gene TRBJ2-7; 8 nucleotides align to TRBD1. This CDR3 spans 13 amino acids. The V and J ends lost 2 bases and 7 bases, in that order; junction bases with no gene match: 4. Germline CDR1 and CDR2: MNHEY and SMNVEV (reference sequence). The CDR3 is CASSLQGAGEQYF. The CDR3 coding sequence is TGTGCCAGCAGTTTACAGGGGGCAGGTGAGCAGTACTTC.

This clone is judged medium-sized. The V call is TRBV2, the J call TRBJ1-2, with TRBD1 as a possible D gene (5 bases). Germline CDR1 reads SNHLY; CDR2 reads FYNNEI. Trimming removed 2 bases from V and 8 bases from J, with 9 bases in between. CDR3 size: 12 residues. The CDR3 region has the DNA TGTGCCAGCAGTGAATTGCCAGGGGGCTACACCTTC. Translating it yields CASSELPGGYTF.

This clone has just a few counts. The chain joins TRBV6-1 to TRBJ2-1, with 7 bases fitting TRBD2. Germline V CDR1 and CDR2: MNHNS, SASEGT. After removal of 10 bases from V and 3 bases from J, the junction contained 12 bases not matched to a gene. This CDR3 has 15 residues. CDR3 in DNA: TGTGCCACCAAAGGGAGGGCCTTAAACTACAATGAGCAGTTCTTC. Its translation: CATKGRALNYNEQFF.

J is TRBJ2-5 and V is TRBV23-1, with a possible D match to TRBD2 (5 bases). TRBV23-1 is an open reading frame whose function is uncertain. Trimming took off 4 bases at V and 5 bases at J, with 20 bases between the two ends. CDR3 length: 16 residues. This chain's CDR3 is CASSRPLNTRGETQYF. The CDR3 region has the DNA TGCGCCAGCAGTCGCCCTTTAAACACAAGAGGGGAGACCCAGTACTTC.

V usage is TRBV7-9 and J usage is TRBJ1-6; D ambiguous. The CDR3 spans 14 residues. Trimming took 6 bases from V and 8 from J, leaving 14 bases between them. CDR1 and CDR2 (germline): SEHNR, FQNEAQ (reference sequence). The CDR3 spells CASSRPGGDSPLHF. The DNA of the CDR3 is TGTGCCAGCAGTCGACCAGGAGGAGATTCACCCCTCCACTTT. Drawing the rest from reference TRBV7-9 and TRBJ1-6, the complete variable domain is DTGVSQNPRHKITKRGQNVTFRCDPISEHNRLYWYRQTLGQGPEFLTYFQNEAQLEKSRLLSDRFSAERPKGSFSTLEIQRTEQGDSAMYLCASSRPGGDSPLHFGNGTRLTVT.

The gene calls are TRBV5-4 and TRBJ1-2; no clear D. Trimming cost V 0 bases and J 3 bases, with 9 bases left between them. This CDR3 spans 14 amino acids. Germline V gene sequence: CDR1 SGHNT, CDR2 YYREEE (reference sequence). CDR3 in amino acids: CASSLDGGYYGYTF. CDR3 DNA sequence: TGTGCCAGCAGCTTGGACGGCGGATACTATGGCTACACCTTC.

Concerning this clone itself: The junction and the germline gene differ at one end; a read error may be behind it. CDR3 loop: CASSFTGQGRSPPHF. The DNA for the CDR3 is TGTGCCAGCAGTTTCACGGGACAGGGCCGTTCACCCCCCCACTTT. This rearrangement joins TRBV28 to TRBJ1-6, with TRBD1 matching over 9 bases. CDR1 is MDHEN, CDR2 SYDVKM, per germline. The CDR3 has 15 amino acids.